One sample yielded the 24 T cell receptor beta chains listed below, sequenced in a study of blood T cell repertoires in COVID-19. The method was immunoSEQ multiplex PCR; TCRdb's version includes in-frame clones alone and lacks a portion of them. The repertoire holds hundreds of thousands of clones, with approximately 80% as singletons. The specimen was peripheral blood. The receptors here all came from a woman older than 75 with acute or convalescent COVID-19.

The count of this clone is one. The V and J genes are TRBV25-1 and TRBJ2-2; possible D gene TRBD1, 6 bases. The CDR3 extends over 14 amino acids. Germline CDR1 reads MGHDK; CDR2 reads SYGVNS. Trimming took off 5 bases at V and 1 base at J, with 8 bases between the two ends. The DNA of the CDR3 is TGTGCCAGCAGTTTACAGGGGAACACCGGGGAGCTGTTTTTT. This gives the protein CASSLQGNTGELFF.

This clone turned up a few times. This rearrangement joins TRBV6-6 to TRBJ1-4; D not certain. Trimming left V 8 bases short and J 8 bases short, with 12 bases between. CDR3 length equals 12 residues. CDR1 and CDR2 from the germline V gene are MNHNY and SVGAGI (reference sequence). CDR3 sequence: CASSLGGEKLFF. The CDR3 region has the DNA TGTGCCAGCTCCCTTGGAGGGGAAAAACTGTTTTTT.

This chain joins TRBV19 and TRBJ2-5; possibly TRBD2 for D (5 bases). Germline V CDR1 and CDR2: LNHDA, SQIVND (reference sequence). The CDR3 loop spans 14 amino acids. V dropped 5 bases and J dropped 1 base, with 11 bases sitting between them. CDR3 in amino acids: CASSFGGGQETQYF. The DNA for the CDR3 is TGTGCCAGTAGTTTCGGCGGAGGCCAAGAGACCCAGTACTTC. The full variable domain, its missing parts supplied by reference TRBV19 and TRBJ2-5, is DGGITQSPKYLFRKEGQNVTLSCEQNLNHDAMYWYRQDPGQGLRLIYYSQIVNDFQKGDIAEGYSVSREKKESFPLTVTSAQKNPTAFYLCASSFGGGQETQYFGPGTRLLVL.

The CDR3 loop is CSVDISGTRAGELFF. For the CDR3, the DNA is TGCAGCGTTGACATCTCGGGGACAAGGGCCGGGGAGCTGTTTTTT. V gene TRBV29-1 combines with J gene TRBJ2-2; D possibly corresponds to TRBD1 (6 bases). Between the trimmed V and J ends, which lost 3 bases and 6 bases, there was a span of 17 bases. Per the germline V gene, CDR1 is SQVTM and CDR2 is ANQGSEA. CDR3 length equals 15 residues.

This clone showed up just once. The V gene is TRBV19, the J gene TRBJ2-3, with 12 bases that match TRBD2. V trimming: 0 bases; J trimming: 2 bases; junction bases outside the gene matches: 9. The germline V gene has CDR1 LNHDA and CDR2 SQIVND (reference sequence). This CDR3 spans 19 amino acids. Here the CDR3 reads CASSIDRETSGSPTDTQYF. The CDR3 nucleotides read TGTGCCAGTAGTATAGATAGGGAGACTAGCGGGAGCCCCACAGATACGCAGTATTTT.

The chain couples TRBV2 to TRBJ2-7; a weak D match, TRBD1 (5 bases). Per germline, CDR1 SNHLY and CDR2 FYNNEI. V shed 1 base and J shed 3 bases, with 13 bases lying between them. This CDR3 is built from 15 residues. The CDR3 here is CASSEGAGIIYEQYF. CDR3 sequence (DNA): TGTGCCAGCAGTGAAGGGGCAGGGATAATCTACGAGCAGTACTTC.

This clone was detected once. The chain joins TRBV10-1 to TRBJ2-7; D gene ambiguous. V dropped 2 bases and J dropped 5 bases, with 13 bases sitting between them. The CDR3 runs 14 residues. Germline lookup yields CDR1 WNHNN and CDR2 SYGVQD (reference sequence). DNA for the CDR3: TGCGCCAGCAGTGAGAACCTAGATTTGAACGAGCAGTACTTC. Amino acids: CASSENLDLNEQYF.

The chain links TRBV27 to TRBJ1-1, with D perhaps matching TRBD1 (5 bases). Trimming removed 7 bases from V and 4 bases from J, with 13 bases in between. This CDR3 spans 13 amino acids. Germline CDR1 is MNHEY and CDR2 is SMNVEV (reference sequence). The CDR3 DNA sequence: TGTGCCAGCAACAACCCGGGGGTCACTGAAGCTTTCTTT. Protein: CASNNPGVTEAFF.

The chain carries TRBV4-2 and TRBJ1-3; TRBD1 matches 7 bases. CDR1 is LGHNA, CDR2 YNFKEQ, per germline. The ends lost 3 bases at V and 4 bases at J; junction bases unmatched: 15. The CDR3 length is 18 residues. In DNA form, the CDR3 reads TGTGCCAGCAGCCAGAACCCTCTTATGACAGGGAACGGAAACACCATATATTTT. Its protein product is CASSQNPLMTGNGNTIYF.

V gene TRBV14 combines with J gene TRBJ1-1; D is perhaps TRBD1 (5 bases). The V end was cut by 3 bases, the J end by 6 bases, with 14 bases between. The CDR3 is 14 residues long. Germline V gene sequence: CDR1 SGHDN, CDR2 FVKESK. CDR3 in DNA: TGTGCCAGCAGCCATTCAGGGAATGGTGCTGAAGCTTTCTTT. This translates into CASSHSGNGAEAFF.

This clone was recorded once. The chain has TRBV28 and TRBJ2-2, with 12 bases that match TRBD2. Germline values: CDR1 MDHEN, CDR2 SYDVKM. The CDR3 is 16 residues long. The junction had 4 bases not matched to a gene; V was cut back by 4 bases and J by 4 bases. In DNA form, the CDR3 reads TGTGCCAGCAGTTCTAGCGGGAGGGCCGGCACCGGGGAGCTGTTTTTT. Translating it yields CASSSSGRAGTGELFF.

This clone was detected only a few times. The chain joins TRBV2 to TRBJ1-4, with D possibly being TRBD1 (6 bases). The V end was cut by 4 bases, the J end by 7 bases, with 13 bases between. This CDR3 spans 14 amino acids. From germline, CDR1 is SNHLY and CDR2 FYNNEI. The CDR3 sequence is CASSVWGGGEKLFF. As DNA, the CDR3 is TGTGCCAGCAGTGTCTGGGGGGGCGGTGAAAAACTGTTTTTT. The full variable domain, rest sourced from reference TRBV2 and TRBJ1-4, is EPEVTQTPSHQVTQMGQEVILRCVPISNHLYFYWYRQILGQKVEFLVSFYNNEISEKSEIFDDQFSVERPDGSNFTLKIRSTKLEDSAMYFCASSVWGGGEKLFFGSGTQLSVL.

This clone was counted only a few times. The chain carries TRBV6-6 and TRBJ1-3; a possible D gene is TRBD1 (6 bases). Per the germline V gene, CDR1 is MNHNY and CDR2 is SVGAGI (reference sequence). The CDR3 spans 14 residues. The ends were cut back, 4 bases at V and 4 bases at J, with 11 bases in the middle. The CDR3, as DNA: TGTGCCAGCAGTTCAACAGGGTCGGGAAACACCATATATTTT. Translation gives CASSSTGSGNTIYF.

This chain joins TRBV18 and TRBJ1-2, with a tentative D call TRBD1 (6 bases). V lost 1 base and J lost 8, with 11 bases in between. This CDR3 spans 13 amino acids. Germline assignment: CDR1 KGHSH and CDR2 LQKENI. As DNA, the CDR3 is TGTGCCAGCTCACCACAACAGGGCAGAGGCTACACCTTC. It is translated as CASSPQQGRGYTF.

The rearrangement joins TRBV5-5 to TRBJ2-1, with 8 positions matching TRBD2. Trimming cost V 1 base and J 9 bases; bases outside gene matches: 12. Germline V lookup: CDR1 SGHKS, CDR2 YYEKEE (reference sequence). This CDR3 comprises 16 residues. CDR3 DNA: TGTGCCAGCAGCTTGACGGCCAGCGGGAGTCCGGGTGAGCAGTTCTTC. As protein: CASSLTASGSPGEQFF.

The V and J genes are TRBV7-9 and TRBJ2-7; 7 bases are shared with TRBD2. V lost 5 bases to trimming and J lost 0 bases; unmatched junction nucleotides: 16. Germline loops: CDR1 SEHNR, CDR2 FQNEAQ (reference sequence). There are 18 residues in the CDR3. In nucleotides, the CDR3 is TGTGCCAGCAGCCTCGCTGGGCCAGCGGGGCAGAGCTCCTACGAGCAGTACTTC. This codes for CASSLAGPAGQSSYEQYF.

This clone has more than one count but fewer than ten. This sequence joins TRBV9 and TRBJ2-7; 11 bases are a match to TRBD1. From germline, CDR1 is SGDLS and CDR2 YYNGEE. The junction had 1 base not matched to a gene; V was cut back by 0 bases and J by 2 bases. The CDR3 sequence is 15 residues long. The CDR3 region has the DNA TGTGCCAGCAGCGTAGCGGGACAGGGGGCCTACGAGCAGTACTTC. Protein product: CASSVAGQGAYEQYF.

The chain carries TRBV7-9 and TRBJ2-3, with 8 bases matching TRBD2. With 5 bases clipped from V and 2 bases from J, the junction kept 9 bases outside the gene matches. Germline assignment: CDR1 SEHNR and CDR2 FQNEAQ (reference sequence). This CDR3 is 16 amino acids long. The CDR3 DNA follows: TGTGCCAGCAGCACAACTAGCGGTCTTGCCACAGATACGCAGTATTTT. Translating gives CASSTTSGLATDTQYF.

The chain combines TRBV10-3 with TRBJ2-7, with D possibly matching TRBD1 (5 bases). From germline, CDR1 is ENHRY and CDR2 SYGVKD. Trimming removed 6 bases at V and 7 bases at J, with 10 bases between. The CDR3 has 11 amino acids. The CDR3 sequence: CAISQGLEQYF. For the CDR3, the DNA is TGTGCCATCAGCCAGGGATTGGAGCAGTACTTC.

The chain links TRBV10-2 to TRBJ1-5; no definite D call. CDR3 length equals 15 residues. CDR1 is WSHSY and CDR2 is SAAADI in the germline V gene. The V and J ends lost 3 bases and 1 base respectively, with 10 bases between them. CDR3 sequence (DNA): TGCGCCAGCAGTGATGGGAGGAACAGCAATCAGCCCCAGCATTTT. Amino acid sequence: CASSDGRNSNQPQHF.

The chain links TRBV7-9 to TRBJ1-5; tentative D call: TRBD1 (5 bases). From germline, CDR1 is SEHNR and CDR2 FQNEAQ (reference sequence). The CDR3 length is 12 residues. The ends were cut back, 9 bases at V and 3 bases at J, with 9 bases in the middle. The CDR3 DNA follows: TGTGCCAGTCAGGGTGACAATCAGCCCCAGCATTTT. Amino acids: CASQGDNQPQHF.

The sample holds one count of this clone. This chain joins TRBV5-5 and TRBJ2-5; 9 positions agree with TRBD2. Germline assignment: CDR1 SGHKS and CDR2 YYEKEE (reference sequence). V lost 4 bases, J lost 2 bases, and 6 bases stayed unmatched. The CDR3 runs 15 residues. CDR3 protein: CASSTGGGGQETQYF. The CDR3 nucleotides read TGTGCCAGCAGCACGGGCGGGGGGGGTCAAGAGACCCAGTACTTC. The variable domain in full, completed from reference TRBV5-5 and TRBJ2-5, reads DAGVTQSPTHLIKTRGQQVTLRCSPISGHKSVSWYQQVLGQGPQFIFQYYEKEERGRGNFPDRFSARQFPNYSSELNVNALLLGDSALYLCASSTGGGGQETQYFGPGTRLLVL.

The chain has TRBV7-2 and TRBJ2-5; possible D gene TRBD1, 5 bases. The CDR3 loop spans 15 amino acids. Per germline, CDR1 SGHTA and CDR2 FQGNSA. Trimming took 1 base from V and 7 from J, leaving 16 bases between them. The CDR3 DNA reads as TGTGCCAGCAGCTTAGACAGGACGCTTCCAGGGACCCAGTACTTC. Its protein is CASSLDRTLPGTQYF.

The chain carries TRBV19 and TRBJ2-6; D is perhaps TRBD1 (5 bases). The CDR3 length is 15 residues. Germline CDR1 reads LNHDA; CDR2 reads SQIVND (reference sequence). Trimming pared 8 bases from V and 0 bases from J, leaving 11 bases between. The DNA for the CDR3 is TGTGCCAGTTCCGAACAGGCCTCTGGGGCCAACGTCCTGACTTTC. Protein sequence: CASSEQASGANVLTF. Looking up the rest from reference TRBV19 and TRBJ2-6 gives the full variable domain: DGGITQSPKYLFRKEGQNVTLSCEQNLNHDAMYWYRQDPGQGLRLIYYSQIVNDFQKGDIAEGYSVSREKKESFPLTVTSAQKNPTAFYLCASSEQASGANVLTFGAGSRLTVL.